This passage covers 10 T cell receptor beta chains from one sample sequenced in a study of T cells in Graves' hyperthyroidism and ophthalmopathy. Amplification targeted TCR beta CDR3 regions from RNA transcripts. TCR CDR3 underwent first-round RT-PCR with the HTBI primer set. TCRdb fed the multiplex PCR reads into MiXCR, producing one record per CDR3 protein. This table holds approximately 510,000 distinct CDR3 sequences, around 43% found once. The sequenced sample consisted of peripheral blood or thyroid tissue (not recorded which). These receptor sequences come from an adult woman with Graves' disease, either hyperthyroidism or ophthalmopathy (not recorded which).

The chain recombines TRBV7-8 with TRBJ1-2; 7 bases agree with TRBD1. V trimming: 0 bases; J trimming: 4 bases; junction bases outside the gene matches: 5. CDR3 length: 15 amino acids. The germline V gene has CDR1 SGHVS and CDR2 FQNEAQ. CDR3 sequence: CASSLARDRIYGYTF. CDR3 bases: TGTGCCAGCAGCTTAGCCAGGGACAGAATCTATGGCTACACCTTC.

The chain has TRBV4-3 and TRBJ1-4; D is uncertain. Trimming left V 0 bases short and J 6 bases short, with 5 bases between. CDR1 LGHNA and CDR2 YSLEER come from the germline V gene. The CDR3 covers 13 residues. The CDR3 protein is CASSQDSDEKLFF. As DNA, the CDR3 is TGCGCCAGCAGCCAAGATTCTGATGAAAAACTGTTTTTT.

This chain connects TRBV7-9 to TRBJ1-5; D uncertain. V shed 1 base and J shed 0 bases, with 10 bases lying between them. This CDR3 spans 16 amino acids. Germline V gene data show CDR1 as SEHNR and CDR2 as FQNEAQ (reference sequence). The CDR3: CASSLGSGSSNQPQHF. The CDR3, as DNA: TGTGCCAGCAGCTTAGGATCGGGGTCTAGCAATCAGCCCCAGCATTTT.

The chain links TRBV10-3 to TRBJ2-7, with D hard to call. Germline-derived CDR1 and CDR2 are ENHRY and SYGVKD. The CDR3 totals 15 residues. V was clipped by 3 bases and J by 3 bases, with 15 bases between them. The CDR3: CAISDWAERSYEQYF. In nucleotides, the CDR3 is TGTGCCATCAGTGATTGGGCAGAGCGAAGCTACGAGCAGTACTTC.

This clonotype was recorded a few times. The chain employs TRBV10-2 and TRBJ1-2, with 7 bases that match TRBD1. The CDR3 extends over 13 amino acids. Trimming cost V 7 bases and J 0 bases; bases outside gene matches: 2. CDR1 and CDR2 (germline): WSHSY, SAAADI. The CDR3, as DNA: TGCGCCAGCAAGGGGGCCGCTAACTATGGCTACACCTTC. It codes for CASKGAANYGYTF.

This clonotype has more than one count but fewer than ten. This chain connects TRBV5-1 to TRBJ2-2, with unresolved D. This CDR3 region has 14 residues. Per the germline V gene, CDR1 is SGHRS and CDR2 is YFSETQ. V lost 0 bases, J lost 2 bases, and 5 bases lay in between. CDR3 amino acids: CASSLVANTGELFF. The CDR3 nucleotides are TGCGCCAGCAGCTTGGTCGCCAACACCGGGGAGCTGTTTTTT.

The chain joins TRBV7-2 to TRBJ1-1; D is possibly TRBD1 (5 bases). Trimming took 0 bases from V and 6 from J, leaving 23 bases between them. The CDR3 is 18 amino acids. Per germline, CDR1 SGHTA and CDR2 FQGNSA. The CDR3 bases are TGTGCCAGCAGCTTAGCTTTCCCACGGGGCGCCAGTGTATCTGAAGCTTTCTTT. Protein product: CASSLAFPRGASVSEAFF.

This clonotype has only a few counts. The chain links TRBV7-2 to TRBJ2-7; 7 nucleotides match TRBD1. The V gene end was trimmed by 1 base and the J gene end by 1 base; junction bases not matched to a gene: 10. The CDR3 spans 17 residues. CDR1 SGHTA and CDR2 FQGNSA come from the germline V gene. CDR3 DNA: TGTGCCAGCAGCTTAGGTTTCTTTAGGGACAGTTCCTACGAGCAGTACTTC. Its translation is CASSLGFFRDSSYEQYF.

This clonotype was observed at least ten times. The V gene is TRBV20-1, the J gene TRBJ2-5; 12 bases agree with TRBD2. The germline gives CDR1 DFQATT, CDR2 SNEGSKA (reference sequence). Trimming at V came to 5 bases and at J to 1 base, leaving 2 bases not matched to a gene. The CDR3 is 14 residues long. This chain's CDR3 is CSALAGGGQETQYF. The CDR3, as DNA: TGCAGTGCTCTAGCGGGAGGGGGCCAAGAGACCCAGTACTTC.

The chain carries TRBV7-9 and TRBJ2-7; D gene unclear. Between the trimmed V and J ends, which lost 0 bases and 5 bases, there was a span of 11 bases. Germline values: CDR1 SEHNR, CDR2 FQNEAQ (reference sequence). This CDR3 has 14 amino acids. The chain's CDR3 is CASSLALPPNEQYF. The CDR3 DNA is TGTGCCAGCAGCTTAGCGCTCCCCCCAAACGAGCAGTACTTC. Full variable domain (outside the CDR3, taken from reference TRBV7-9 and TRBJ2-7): DTGVSQNPRHKITKRGQNVTFRCDPISEHNRLYWYRQTLGQGPEFLTYFQNEAQLEKSRLLSDRFSAERPKGSFSTLEIQRTEQGDSAMYLCASSLALPPNEQYFGPGTRLTVT.